This T cell receptor (beta chain) is drawn from a study of neurological immune-mediated disorders. The cDNA was produced through 5'RACE with 10-nucleotide random UMIs. TCRdb re-called the 5' RACE reads with MiXCR, one entry per CDR3 protein. The repertoire holds more than 50,000 distinct CDR3 sequences, with 11% as singletons. Per the germline V gene, CDR1 is MRHNA and CDR2 is SNTAGT. After removal of 6 bases from V and 5 bases from J, the junction contained 4 bases not matched to a gene. The CDR3 is made up of 13 amino acids. Study-level findings and limits: No expanded-clone CDR3 amino acid sequence recurred across subjects, suggesting private TCR-beta repertoires.

Details on this clonotype: Its antigen is as yet unknown.

Sequenced material: PBMCs. The receptor's source is a man aged 55 to 70 in good health. The chain joins TRBV6-4 to TRBJ2-7; 10 bases are a match to TRBD1. The CDR3 coding sequence is TGTGCCAGCAGGGACAGGGGGGACCACGAGCAGTACTTC. It encodes CASRDRGDHEQYF.